The 21 T cell receptor beta chains given below trace back to one sample, sequenced in a study of shared clonotypes between healthy human individuals (dated by TCRdb to 2020 to 2021). The library was produced with the immunoSEQ multiplex PCR assay. TCRdb retrieved this table from immuneACCESS and kept in-frame rearrangements only. Not all clones are present; in checked studies, unresolved V genes account for under half, and no reason is known for the remainder. Present in this sample are 2.3 million or so clones, approximately 95% of which were seen just once. The top ten hold under 0.45% of the sample. Sequenced: naive CD4+ T cells from PBMCs. This specimen's cell subset or site label, interpreted: CD45RA+ positively selected. The receptor set was obtained from a man younger than 30 in good health. Some clones in this sample may be carry-over from other donors' samples.

This sequence joins TRBV2 and TRBJ1-2; D uncertain. The CDR3 loop spans 14 amino acids. Germline CDR1 SNHLY, CDR2 FYNNEI. V was pared by 1 base and J by 7 bases, with 13 bases between. The CDR3 loop reads CASSEGRLTSGYTF. The CDR3 DNA reads as TGTGCCAGCAGTGAAGGTCGTCTGACTAGTGGCTACACCTTC.

J is TRBJ1-4 and V is TRBV4-1; 7 bases are a match to TRBD1. With V trimmed by 3 bases and J by 7 bases, 11 bases remained unmatched. Looked up from germline, CDR1 is MGHRA and CDR2 is YSYEKL. The CDR3 contains 16 residues. CDR3: CASSQSRQGFSEKLFF. Here the CDR3 DNA reads TGCGCCAGCAGCCAGTCCCGACAGGGATTTAGTGAAAAACTGTTTTTT.

The V gene is TRBV30, the J gene TRBJ1-2; a weak D match, TRBD1 (6 bases). V gave up 0 bases and J gave up 1 base, with 15 bases separating them. This CDR3 is built from 16 residues. The V gene's germline CDR1 is GTSNPN and CDR2 SVGIG (reference sequence). As DNA, the CDR3 is TGTGCCTGGAGTGTACGGCCGGGGGCGGGTAACTATGGCTACACCTTC. Amino acids: CAWSVRPGAGNYGYTF.

The genes are TRBV5-4 and TRBJ2-2; 9 nucleotides agree with TRBD2. Germline V gene sequence: CDR1 SGHNT, CDR2 YYREEE (reference sequence). Germline trimming cut 3 bases from V and 6 bases from J; bases unmatched to any gene: 12. This CDR3 contains 17 residues. This chain's CDR3 is CASSWPFSGRGPGELFF. In nucleotides, the CDR3 is TGTGCCAGCAGCTGGCCTTTTAGCGGGAGAGGCCCCGGGGAGCTGTTTTTT.

The CDR3 sequence is CASSRVQGGEKLFF. DNA of the CDR3: TGTGCCAGCAGCCGGGTTCAGGGGGGTGAAAAACTGTTTTTT. This chain connects TRBV7-8 to TRBJ1-4; 7 nucleotides align to TRBD1. The J segment lost 7 bases and the V segment lost 5 bases, leaving 7 bases of the junction unmatched. The CDR3 contains 14 residues. The germline V gene encodes CDR1 SGHVS and CDR2 FQNEAQ.

The chain uses TRBV28 and TRBJ1-2; TRBD1 aligns across 10 bases. The germline gives CDR1 MDHEN, CDR2 SYDVKM. The CDR3 sequence is 15 residues long. J lost 2 bases, V lost 9 bases, and 9 bases had no gene match. CDR3 in DNA: TGTGCCAGTAAGACAGGGGGCGGTGGGAACTATGGCTACACCTTC. It codes for CASKTGGGGNYGYTF.

This chain uses TRBV5-4 with TRBJ2-5; D may correspond to TRBD1 or TRBD2 (5 bases each). Germline loops: CDR1 SGHNT, CDR2 YYREEE (reference sequence). This CDR3 spans 15 amino acids. V was shortened by 4 bases and J by 5 bases, with 18 bases between the two germline ends. The DNA for the CDR3 is TGTGCCAGCAGCCCCGACTGGAGGTCAGGGGAGACCCAGTACTTC. It is translated as CASSPDWRSGETQYF.

The chain has TRBV10-1 and TRBJ2-7; 10 nucleotides agree with TRBD1. The junction had 9 bases not matched to a gene; V was cut back by 6 bases and J by 1 base. The CDR3 contains 16 residues. Germline V gene lookup returns CDR1 WNHNN and CDR2 SYGVQD (reference sequence). CDR3 loop: CASSRQGAGESYEQYF. The DNA of the CDR3 is TGCGCCAGCAGCCGACAGGGGGCTGGGGAATCCTACGAGCAGTACTTC.

This rearrangement joins TRBV18 to TRBJ2-4; the match to TRBD1 covers 8 bases. After removal of 2 bases from V and 8 bases from J, the junction contained 11 bases not matched to a gene. Germline V gene lookup returns CDR1 KGHSH and CDR2 LQKENI. This CDR3 spans 16 amino acids. The CDR3 protein is CASSPGTQGARDIQYF. In DNA, the CDR3 is TGTGCCAGCTCACCAGGGACGCAGGGGGCGCGAGACATTCAGTACTTC.

The chain has TRBV5-1 and TRBJ1-1; D ambiguous. The CDR3 length is 15 residues. CDR1 SGHRS and CDR2 YFSETQ come from the germline V gene. Trimming pared 4 bases from V and 0 bases from J, leaving 13 bases between. This chain's CDR3 is CASSAITLMNTEAFF. The CDR3 DNA reads TGCGCCAGCAGCGCGATCACGTTGATGAACACTGAAGCTTTCTTT.

The rearrangement uses TRBV25-1 and TRBJ2-2; possibly TRBD2 for D (7 bases). The germline V and J ends were trimmed by 3 bases and 5 bases, with 16 bases remaining between them. CDR1 is MGHDK, CDR2 SYGVNS, per germline. CDR3 length equals 16 residues. In DNA, the CDR3 is TGTGCCAGCAGTGATAAACGGGGGGCAGGTACCGGGGAGCTGTTTTTT. Encoded protein: CASSDKRGAGTGELFF.

The J gene is TRBJ1-1, the V gene TRBV6-6; D possibly corresponds to TRBD1 (6 bases). The CDR3 runs 11 residues. Per the germline V gene, CDR1 is MNHNY and CDR2 is SVGAGI (reference sequence). The V end lost 6 bases, the J end lost 13 bases, and 15 bases lay between the germline ends. The CDR3 DNA is TGTGCCAGCAGAACTGGACAGTCGGGTTTCTTT. This gives the protein CASRTGQSGFF.

The chain couples TRBV6-5 to TRBJ1-1; a weak D match, TRBD1 (6 bases). The V end lost 4 bases, the J end lost 4 bases, and 13 bases lay between the germline ends. Germline CDR1 and CDR2: MNHEY and SVGAGI. There are 14 residues in the CDR3. CDR3 residues: CASSWTETTTEAFF. CDR3 bases: TGTGCCAGCAGTTGGACAGAAACTACCACTGAAGCTTTCTTT.

The chain couples TRBV27 to TRBJ1-3; 9 bases agree with TRBD1. The CDR3 runs to 17 residues. Germline values: CDR1 MNHEY, CDR2 SMNVEV (reference sequence). V shed 5 bases, J shed 1 base, and the junction held 9 bases outside the gene matches. The CDR3 region has the DNA TGTGCCAGCAGTCTTACGGGGACAGGGAAATCTGGAAACACCATATATTTT. Protein: CASSLTGTGKSGNTIYF.

This clone was seen once. This rearrangement joins TRBV6-1 to TRBJ2-7; D remains ambiguous. Germline loops: CDR1 MNHNS, CDR2 SASEGT. The CDR3 consists of 12 residues. Trimming took off 7 bases at V and 2 bases at J, with 9 bases between the two ends. The CDR3 nucleotides read TGTGCCAGCACTGGATTTACCTACGAGCAGTACTTC. Amino acids: CASTGFTYEQYF.

This sequence joins TRBV27 and TRBJ2-3; 10 nucleotides match TRBD1. This CDR3 spans 16 amino acids. From germline, CDR1 is MNHEY and CDR2 SMNVEV (reference sequence). The trim removed 5 bases at V and 5 bases at J, leaving 10 bases unmatched. The CDR3 nucleotides are TGTGCCAGCAGTGATCAACCCGGGACAGGGGAAGATACGCAGTATTTT. It translates to CASSDQPGTGEDTQYF.

The chain combines TRBV14 with TRBJ2-5; possibly TRBD1 or TRBD2 for D (5 bases each). The germline V gene has CDR1 SGHDN and CDR2 FVKESK. This CDR3 comprises 14 residues. V was shortened by 0 bases and J by 9 bases, with 14 bases between the two germline ends. CDR3 sequence: CASSQDQGRGAQYF. CDR3 DNA: TGTGCCAGCAGCCAAGATCAGGGCAGAGGGGCCCAGTACTTC.

The rearrangement uses TRBV27 and TRBJ2-1; 16 bases agree with TRBD2. This CDR3 comprises 20 residues. The germline CDR1 and CDR2 sequences are MNHEY and SMNVEV (reference sequence). The V segment lost 6 bases and the J segment 4 bases; nucleotides outside the gene matches: 15. The CDR3 here is CASRYSGTSGRGRPYNEQFF. CDR3 coding DNA: TGTGCCAGCAGATATTCCGGGACTAGCGGGAGGGGGCGTCCTTACAATGAGCAGTTCTTC.

This chain connects TRBV7-9 to TRBJ1-2; D not resolved. V lost 1 base to trimming and J lost 4 bases, with 10 bases between them. CDR3 length equals 14 residues. Looked up from germline, CDR1 is SEHNR and CDR2 is FQNEAQ (reference sequence). The chain's CDR3 is CASSLGGEGYGYTF. DNA for the CDR3: TGTGCCAGCAGCTTAGGGGGAGAGGGCTATGGCTACACCTTC.

This sequence joins TRBV30 and TRBJ1-2; maybe TRBD1 (6 bases). The CDR3 consists of 16 residues. The V end was cut by 1 base, the J end by 0 bases, with 15 bases between. CDR1 and CDR2 (germline): GTSNPN, SVGIG (reference sequence). The CDR3 region has the DNA TGTGCCTGGAGTGCCGCGACAGGCCGAGCTAACTATGGCTACACCTTC. Residues: CAWSAATGRANYGYTF.

The chain combines TRBV7-3 with TRBJ2-5, with D tentatively TRBD1 (6 bases). This CDR3 region has 14 residues. The V gene's germline CDR1 is SGHTA and CDR2 FQGTGA. V was clipped by 5 bases and J by 1 base, with 11 bases between them. The CDR3 DNA sequence: TGTGCCAGCAGCCACACAGGGATCCAAGAGACCCAGTACTTC. It is translated as CASSHTGIQETQYF.